The T cell receptor (beta chain) described here comes from a study of cytomegalovirus exposure and HLA in healthy donors. For the study at large: Of several hundred genotyped donors, about 81% grouped in the Caucasian-associated ancestry cluster. Study outcomes and limitations: In vitro confirmation showed a few CMV-associated chains to be CMV antigen specific. Trimming of TCR beta V- and J-genes showed a link, identified in a later analysis, to a missense DCLRE1C variant. When presence/absence was analysed, sequencing depth was taken to be roughly uniform across donors.

Both 60 Vbeta primers and 13 Jbeta primers went into the PCR. Sequenced by immunoSEQ multiplex PCR; TCRdb stores in-frame clones only, minus some. In the table there are some 65,000 clones, approximately 60% of which are singletons. V dropped 3 bases and J dropped 5 bases, with 10 bases sitting between them. This CDR3 spans 13 amino acids. Germline V gene sequence: CDR1 SEHNR, CDR2 FQNEAQ (reference sequence). Note on this clone: No antigen is known for it.

The V gene is TRBV7-9, the J gene TRBJ1-2; a possible D gene is TRBD1 (6 bases). The source material was PBMCs. The receptor was isolated from a man aged 30-40 years in good health and CMV-seronegative. This CDR3 reads CASSFEQGYGYTF. For the CDR3, the DNA is TGTGCCAGCAGCTTCGAACAGGGTTATGGCTACACCTTC.